This T cell receptor beta chain was recorded in a study of T cells in Graves' hyperthyroidism and ophthalmopathy. The PBMCs were sourced from fresh peripheral blood (about 10 ml). This clonotype was found once. One end of the junction does not line up with germline, which may come from a read error. Amplification of TCR beta CDR3 regions was performed using RNA transcripts as template. An initial round of RT-PCR targeting the TCR CDR3 relied on the HTBI primer set. One entry per CDR3 protein, called by TCRdb with MiXCR from the multiplex PCR reads. Seen here are around 530,000 distinct CDR3 sequences, under 20% observed once, and the top ten hold 17%. The germline V gene encodes CDR1 SGHRS and CDR2 YFSETQ. This CDR3 contains 16 residues.

This clonotype was obtained from a woman aged 18-29 years with Graves' ophthalmopathy. V usage is TRBV5-1 and J usage is TRBJ2-3, with TRBD2 matching over 10 bases. The sample comprised blood. CDR3 amino acids: CTSSFNLAGEADTQYF. The CDR3 bases are TGCACCAGCAGCTTCAATCTAGCGGGAGAAGCAGATACGCAGTATTTT. Together with reference TRBV5-1 and TRBJ2-3, the CDR3 gives the full variable domain: KAGVTQTPRYLIKTRGQQVTLSCSPISGHRSVSWYQQTPGQGLQFLFEYFSETQRNKGNFPGRFSGRQFSNSRSEMNVSTLELGDSALYLCTSSFNLAGEADTQYFGPGTRLTVL.